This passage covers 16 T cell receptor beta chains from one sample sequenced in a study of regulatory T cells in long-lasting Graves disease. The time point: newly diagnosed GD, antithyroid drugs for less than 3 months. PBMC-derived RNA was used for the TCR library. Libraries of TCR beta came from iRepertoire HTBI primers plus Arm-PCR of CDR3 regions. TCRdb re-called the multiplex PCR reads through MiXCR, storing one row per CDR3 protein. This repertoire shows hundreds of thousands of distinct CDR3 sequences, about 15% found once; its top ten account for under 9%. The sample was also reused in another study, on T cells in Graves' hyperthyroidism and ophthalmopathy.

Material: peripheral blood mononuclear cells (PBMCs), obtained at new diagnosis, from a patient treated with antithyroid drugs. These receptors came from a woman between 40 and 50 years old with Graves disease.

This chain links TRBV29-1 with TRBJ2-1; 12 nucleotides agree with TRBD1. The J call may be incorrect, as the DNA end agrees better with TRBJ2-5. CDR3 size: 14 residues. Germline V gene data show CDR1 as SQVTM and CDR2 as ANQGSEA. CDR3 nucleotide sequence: TGCAGCGTTGAAGAGGGACAGGGGGCTTGGACCCAGTACTTC. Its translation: CSVEEGQGAWTQYF.

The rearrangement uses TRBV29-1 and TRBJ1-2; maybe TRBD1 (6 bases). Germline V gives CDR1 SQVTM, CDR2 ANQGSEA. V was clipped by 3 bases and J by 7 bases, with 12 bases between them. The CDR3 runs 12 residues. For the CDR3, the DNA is TGCAGCGTTGATGGGGGGGCTGGTGGCTACACCTTC. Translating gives CSVDGGAGGYTF.

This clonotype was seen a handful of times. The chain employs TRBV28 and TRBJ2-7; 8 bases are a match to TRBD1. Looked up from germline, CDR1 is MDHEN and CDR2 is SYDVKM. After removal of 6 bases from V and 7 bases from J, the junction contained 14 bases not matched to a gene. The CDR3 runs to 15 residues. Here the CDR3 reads CASRTPGQGSTEQYF. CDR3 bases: TGTGCCAGCAGAACCCCCGGACAGGGTTCTACGGAGCAGTACTTC.

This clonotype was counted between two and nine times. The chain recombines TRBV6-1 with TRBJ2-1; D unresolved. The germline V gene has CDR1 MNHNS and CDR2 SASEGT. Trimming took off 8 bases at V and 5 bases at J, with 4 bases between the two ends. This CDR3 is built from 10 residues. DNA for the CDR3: TGTGCCAGCGGGAACAATGAGCAGTTCTTC. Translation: CASGNNEQFF.

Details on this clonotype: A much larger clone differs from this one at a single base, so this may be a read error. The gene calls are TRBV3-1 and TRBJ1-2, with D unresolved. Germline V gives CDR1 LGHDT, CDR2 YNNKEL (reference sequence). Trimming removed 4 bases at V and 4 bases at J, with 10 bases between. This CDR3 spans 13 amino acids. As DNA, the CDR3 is TGTGCCAGCAGCCCAGGCAGTCTCTATGGCTACACCTTC. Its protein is CASSPGSLYGYTF.

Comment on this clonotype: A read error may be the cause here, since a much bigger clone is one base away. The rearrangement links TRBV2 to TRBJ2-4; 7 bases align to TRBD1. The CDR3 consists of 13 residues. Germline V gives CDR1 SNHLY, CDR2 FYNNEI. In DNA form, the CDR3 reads TGTGCCAGCAGCTCACGACAGGGAAACACTCAGTACTTC. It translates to CASSSRQGNTQYF.

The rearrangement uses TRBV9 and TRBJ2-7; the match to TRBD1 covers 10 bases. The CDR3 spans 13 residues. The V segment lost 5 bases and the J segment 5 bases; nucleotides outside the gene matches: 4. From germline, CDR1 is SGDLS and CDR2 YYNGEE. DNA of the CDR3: TGTGCCAGCAGTCGGACAGGGGGACACGAGCAGTACTTC. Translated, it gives CASSRTGGHEQYF.

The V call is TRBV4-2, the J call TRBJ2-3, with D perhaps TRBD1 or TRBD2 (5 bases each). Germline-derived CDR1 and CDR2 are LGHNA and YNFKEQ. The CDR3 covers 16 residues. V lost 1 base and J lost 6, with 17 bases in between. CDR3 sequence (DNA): TGTGCCAGCAGCCAAGGACAGAGCGGAGGTTTGGATACGCAGTATTTT. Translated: CASSQGQSGGLDTQYF.

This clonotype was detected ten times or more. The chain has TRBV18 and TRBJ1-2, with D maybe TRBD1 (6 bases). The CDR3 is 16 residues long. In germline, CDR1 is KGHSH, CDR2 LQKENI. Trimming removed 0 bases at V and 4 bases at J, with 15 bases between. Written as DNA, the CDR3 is TGTGCCAGCTCACCACCGTCGACAGGAGATCGCTATGGCTACACCTTC. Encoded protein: CASSPPSTGDRYGYTF. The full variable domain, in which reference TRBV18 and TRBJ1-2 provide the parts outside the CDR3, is NAGVMQNPRHLVRRRGQEARLRCSPMKGHSHVYWYRQLPEEGLKFMVYLQKENIIDESGMPKERFSAEFPKEGPSILRIQQVVRGDSAAYFCASSPPSTGDRYGYTFGSGTRLTVV.

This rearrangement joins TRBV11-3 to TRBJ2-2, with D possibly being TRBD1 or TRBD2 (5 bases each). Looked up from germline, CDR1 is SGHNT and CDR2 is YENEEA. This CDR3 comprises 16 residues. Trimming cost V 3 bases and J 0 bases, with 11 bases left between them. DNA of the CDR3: TGTGCCAGCAGCTTGAGGTGGGGGTCGAACACCGGGGAGCTGTTTTTT. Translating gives CASSLRWGSNTGELFF.

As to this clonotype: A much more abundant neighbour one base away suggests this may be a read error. CDR3 sequence reads: CASSSSLASVLGEQFF. The CDR3 region has the DNA TGTGCCAGCAGCTCGTCCCTAGCTTCGGTTTTGGGTGAGCAGTTCTTC. The chain carries TRBV13 and TRBJ2-1; D is possibly TRBD2 (5 bases). Germline V gene lookup returns CDR1 PRHDT and CDR2 FYEKMQ (reference sequence). The CDR3 sequence is 16 residues long. The germline V and J ends were trimmed by 4 bases and 9 bases, with 22 bases remaining between them.

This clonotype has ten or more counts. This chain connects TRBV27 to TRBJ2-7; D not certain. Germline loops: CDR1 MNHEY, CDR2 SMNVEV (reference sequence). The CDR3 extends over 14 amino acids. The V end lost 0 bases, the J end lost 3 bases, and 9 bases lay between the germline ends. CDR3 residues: CASSLSPDGYEQYF. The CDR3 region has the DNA TGTGCCAGCAGTTTATCGCCTGACGGCTACGAGCAGTACTTC.

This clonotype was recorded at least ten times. CDR3 bases: TGCGCCAGCAATTCCGGGACTAGCGGGAGCGATGAGCAGTTCTTC. This sequence encodes CASNSGTSGSDEQFF. V and J are TRBV5-1 and TRBJ2-1, with 14 bases matching TRBD2. This CDR3 comprises 15 residues. J gave up 8 bases and V 6 bases, and 7 bases lay outside the gene matches. From germline, CDR1 is SGHRS and CDR2 YFSETQ. Full variable domain (rest looked up from reference TRBV5-1 and TRBJ2-1): KAGVTQTPRYLIKTRGQQVTLSCSPISGHRSVSWYQQTPGQGLQFLFEYFSETQRNKGNFPGRFSGRQFSNSRSEMNVSTLELGDSALYLCASNSGTSGSDEQFFGPGTRLTVL.

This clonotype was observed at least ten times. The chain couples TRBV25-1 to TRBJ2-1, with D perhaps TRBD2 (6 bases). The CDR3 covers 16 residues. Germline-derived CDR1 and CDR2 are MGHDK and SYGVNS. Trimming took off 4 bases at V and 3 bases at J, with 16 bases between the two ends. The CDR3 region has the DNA TGTGCCAGCAGTGCTCGTGGTAGCGGATTCTACAATGAGCAGTTCTTC. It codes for CASSARGSGFYNEQFF.

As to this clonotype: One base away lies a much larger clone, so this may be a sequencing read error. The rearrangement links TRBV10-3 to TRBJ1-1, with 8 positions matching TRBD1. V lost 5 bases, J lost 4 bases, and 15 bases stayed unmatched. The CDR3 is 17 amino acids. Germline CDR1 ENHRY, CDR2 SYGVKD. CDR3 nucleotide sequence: TGTGCCATCAGTTACGATCGACAGGGGAAGGGGGCCACTGAAGCTTTCTTT. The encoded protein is CAISYDRQGKGATEAFF.

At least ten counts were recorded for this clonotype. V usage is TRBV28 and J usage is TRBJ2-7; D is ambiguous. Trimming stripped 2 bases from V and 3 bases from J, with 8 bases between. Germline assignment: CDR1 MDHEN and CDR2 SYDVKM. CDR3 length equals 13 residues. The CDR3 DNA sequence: TGTGCCAGCAGTTTAAGAGGACGCTACGAGCAGTACTTC. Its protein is CASSLRGRYEQYF.